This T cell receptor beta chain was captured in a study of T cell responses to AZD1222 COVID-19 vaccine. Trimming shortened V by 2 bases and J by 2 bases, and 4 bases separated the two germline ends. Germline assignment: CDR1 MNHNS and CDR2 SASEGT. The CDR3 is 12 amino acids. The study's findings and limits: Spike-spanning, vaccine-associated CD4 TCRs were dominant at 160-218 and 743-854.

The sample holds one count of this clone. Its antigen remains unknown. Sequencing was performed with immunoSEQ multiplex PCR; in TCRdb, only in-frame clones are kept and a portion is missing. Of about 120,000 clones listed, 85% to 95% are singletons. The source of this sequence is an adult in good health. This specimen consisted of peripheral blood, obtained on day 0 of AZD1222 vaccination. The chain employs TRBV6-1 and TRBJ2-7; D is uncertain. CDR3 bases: TGTGCCAGCAGTGAACCGCCCTACGAGCAGTACTTC. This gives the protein CASSEPPYEQYF.